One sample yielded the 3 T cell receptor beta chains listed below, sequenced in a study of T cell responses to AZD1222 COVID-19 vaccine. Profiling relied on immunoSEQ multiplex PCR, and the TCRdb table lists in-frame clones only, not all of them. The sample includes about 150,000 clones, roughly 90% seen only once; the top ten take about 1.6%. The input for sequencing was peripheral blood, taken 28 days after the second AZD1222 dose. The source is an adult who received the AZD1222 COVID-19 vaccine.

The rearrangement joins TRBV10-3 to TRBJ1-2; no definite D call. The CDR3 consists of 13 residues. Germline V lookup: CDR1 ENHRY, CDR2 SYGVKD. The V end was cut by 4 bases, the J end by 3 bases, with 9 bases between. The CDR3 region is CAISVGSDYGYTF. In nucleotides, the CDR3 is TGTGCCATCAGTGTTGGGTCGGACTATGGCTACACCTTC.

For the CDR3, the DNA is TGTGCCAGCAGGGACAGGGGTTCACCCCTCCACTTT. Protein: CASRDRGSPLHF. This chain connects TRBV6-4 to TRBJ1-6, with TRBD1 matching 9 bases. CDR1 is MRHNA and CDR2 is SNTAGT in the germline V gene. The junction had 0 bases not matched to a gene; V was cut back by 6 bases and J by 9 bases. CDR3 length: 12 amino acids.

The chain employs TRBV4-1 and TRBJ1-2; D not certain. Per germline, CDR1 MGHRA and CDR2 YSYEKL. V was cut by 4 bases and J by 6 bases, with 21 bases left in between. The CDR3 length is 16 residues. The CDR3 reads CASSPYDLLPGDGYTF. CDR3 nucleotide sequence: TGCGCCAGCAGCCCCTACGACTTGCTACCTGGCGATGGCTACACCTTC.